This T cell receptor beta chain is drawn from a study of cytomegalovirus exposure and HLA in healthy donors. Study outcomes and limitations: According to an earlier analysis, most TCR beta V segments yielded productive rearrangements about 90% or about 30% of the time. It was likely that a cluster of highly shared sequence variants was a sequencing artifact.

Vbeta (60) and Jbeta (13) primers were used in the PCR. Data came from immunoSEQ multiplex PCR; TCRdb stores just in-frame clones and leaves some out. The table shows 150,000 to 200,000 clones, with over 60% occurring only once. Regarding this clone: What it recognizes is unknown.

The length of the CDR3 is 22 residues. Deletions cut 1 base from V and 7 bases from J, with 35 bases between. In germline, CDR1 is LNHDA, CDR2 SQIVND (reference sequence). The origin of this receptor is a woman aged 40 to 50 in good health and CMV-seronegative. The chain combines TRBV19 with TRBJ2-1; D might be TRBD1 (6 bases). Sequencing was performed on PBMCs. This chain's CDR3 is CASSIAPFARNRVTSSVNEQFF. The CDR3 region has the DNA TGTGCCAGTAGTATAGCACCCTTCGCAAGGAACAGGGTTACGTCTTCGGTTAATGAGCAGTTCTTC. The variable domain in full, completed from reference TRBV19 and TRBJ2-1, reads DGGITQSPKYLFRKEGQNVTLSCEQNLNHDAMYWYRQDPGQGLRLIYYSQIVNDFQKGDIAEGYSVSREKKESFPLTVTSAQKNPTAFYLCASSIAPFARNRVTSSVNEQFFGPGTRLTVL.